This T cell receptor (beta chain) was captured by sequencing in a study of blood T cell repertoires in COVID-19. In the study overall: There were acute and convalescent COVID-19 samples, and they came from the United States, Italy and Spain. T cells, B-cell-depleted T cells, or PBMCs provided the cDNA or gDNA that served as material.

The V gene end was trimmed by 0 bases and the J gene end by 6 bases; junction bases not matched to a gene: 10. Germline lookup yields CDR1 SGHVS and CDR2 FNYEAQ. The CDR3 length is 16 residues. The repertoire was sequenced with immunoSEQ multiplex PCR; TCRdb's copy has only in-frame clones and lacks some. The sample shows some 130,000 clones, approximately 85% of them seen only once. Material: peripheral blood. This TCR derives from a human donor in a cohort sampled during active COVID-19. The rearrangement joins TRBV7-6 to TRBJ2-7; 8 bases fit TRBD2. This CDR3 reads CASSLAAGGRISEQYF. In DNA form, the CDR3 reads TGTGCCAGCAGCTTAGCGGCGGGGGGCAGGATTTCCGAGCAGTACTTC. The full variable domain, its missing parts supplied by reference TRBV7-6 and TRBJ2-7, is GAGVSQSPRYKVTKRGQDVALRCDPISGHVSLYWYRQALGQGPEFLTYFNYEAQQDKSGLPNDRFSAERPEGSISTLTIQRTEQRDSAMYRCASSLAAGGRISEQYFGPGTRLTVT.